Below are 11 T cell receptor beta chains sequenced from a single sample in a study of human T cells and chemical hapten exposure. The time point was: healthy volunteer bleed at 2 weeks. Extraction yielded total RNA from whole blood (unfractionated). TCRdb itself ran the RACE reads through MiXCR, one entry per CDR3 protein. This repertoire shows tens of thousands of distinct CDR3 sequences, just under 9% found once; its top ten account for 2.5% to 3%. Sequenced sample: whole blood. The receptors come from a female donor in good health. Some clones in this sample may be carry-over from other donors' samples.

This clonotype was counted a few times. The chain recombines TRBV19 with TRBJ2-2, with 8 positions matching TRBD2. Germline assignment: CDR1 LNHDA and CDR2 SQIVND (reference sequence). V shed 5 bases and J 7 bases; nucleotides not matched to a gene: 12. The CDR3 sequence is 16 residues long. The CDR3 DNA reads as TGTGCCAGTAGTCTGAGCGGGAGTGGAGTGGGCGGGGAGCTGTTTTTT. Its protein is CASSLSGSGVGGELFF.

This clonotype was counted many times. One end of the junction fails to match germline, which may point to a read error. This chain joins TRBV2 and TRBJ1-5; D gene unclear. The CDR3 contains 14 residues. Germline V CDR1 and CDR2: SNHLY, FYNNEI. In DNA form, the CDR3 reads TGTGCCAGCAGAGAAGGACGTGGGAATCAGCCCCAGCATTTT. Translation: CASREGRGNQPQHF.

The sample holds many counts of this clonotype. The J gene is TRBJ2-7, the V gene TRBV27, with no clear D. CDR1 is MNHEY and CDR2 is SMNVEV in the germline V gene (reference sequence). V was clipped by 3 bases and J by 6 bases, with 9 bases between them. The CDR3 loop spans 12 amino acids. DNA for the CDR3: TGTGCCAGCAGTTTGCGCCCCCCCGAGCAGTACTTC. It is translated as CASSLRPPEQYF.

The rearrangement uses TRBV3-1 and TRBJ2-1; TRBD2 aligns across 7 bases. This CDR3 region has 14 residues. CDR1 and CDR2 from the germline V gene are LGHDT and YNNKEL (reference sequence). Losses at the gene ends were 4 bases for V and 10 bases for J; bases not matched to a gene: 10. CDR3 loop: CASSRDSLAEEQFF. The DNA of the CDR3 is TGTGCCAGCAGCCGAGATAGTCTAGCGGAAGAGCAGTTCTTC.

The chain couples TRBV6-5 to TRBJ2-3; D not certain. Looked up from germline, CDR1 is MNHEY and CDR2 is SVGAGI. Trimming took off 0 bases at V and 4 bases at J, with 8 bases between the two ends. The CDR3 runs to 14 residues. Here the CDR3 reads CASSYSQTSDTQYF. DNA of the CDR3: TGTGCCAGCAGTTACTCTCAGACTTCAGATACGCAGTATTTT.

This clonotype was detected a few times. J is TRBJ2-3 and V is TRBV6-5; D may be TRBD1 or TRBD2 (5 bases each). The V gene lost 6 bases and the J gene lost 2 bases, with 6 bases spanning the gap. Germline V CDR1 and CDR2: MNHEY, SVGAGI. CDR3 length equals 12 residues. CDR3 residues: CASRGTTDTQYF. Written as DNA, the CDR3 is TGTGCCAGCAGGGGGACCACAGATACGCAGTATTTT.

This chain connects TRBV7-2 to TRBJ2-5, with 7 bases that match TRBD1. The CDR3 sequence is 13 residues long. V shed 8 bases, J shed 1 base, and the junction held 4 bases outside the gene matches. From germline, CDR1 is SGHTA and CDR2 FQGNSA. The CDR3 bases are TGTGCCAGCGCCGGGACAGCCCAAGAGACCCAGTACTTC. It translates to CASAGTAQETQYF.

This clonotype was recorded many times. The rearrangement joins TRBV6-1 to TRBJ2-7, with 7 bases fitting TRBD1. This CDR3 region has 15 residues. Germline CDR1 MNHNS, CDR2 SASEGT. J was trimmed by 0 bases and V by 0 bases; bases with no gene match: 2. CDR3: CASSEARDSSYEQYF. CDR3 coding DNA: TGTGCCAGCAGTGAAGCCAGGGACAGCTCCTACGAGCAGTACTTC.

The J gene is TRBJ1-1, the V gene TRBV5-8; no clear D. This CDR3 region has 14 residues. Germline CDR1 is SGHTS and CDR2 is YDEGEE. Between the trimmed V and J ends, which lost 4 bases and 0 bases, there was a span of 10 bases. The CDR3: CASSMTPMNTEAFF. In DNA form, the CDR3 reads TGTGCCAGCAGCATGACACCTATGAACACTGAAGCTTTCTTT. Based on the CDR3 plus reference TRBV5-8 and TRBJ1-1, the full variable domain is EAGVTQSPTHLIKTRGQQATLRCSPISGHTSVYWYQQALGLGLQFLLWYDEGEERNRGNFPPRFSGRQFPNYSSELNVNALELEDSALYLCASSMTPMNTEAFFGQGTRLTVV.

CDR3 region: CSARDNTGMNTEAFF. CDR3 bases: TGCAGTGCTAGAGATAACACAGGGATGAACACTGAAGCTTTCTTT. This chain joins TRBV20-1 and TRBJ1-1; D may be TRBD1 (6 bases). The CDR3 is 15 amino acids. CDR1 DFQATT and CDR2 SNEGSKA come from the germline V gene (reference sequence). The V end lost 0 bases, the J end lost 0 bases, and 11 bases lay between the germline ends.

The table lists this clonotype with a few counts. V is TRBV3-1 and J is TRBJ1-5; D ambiguous. Germline CDR1 and CDR2: LGHDT and YNNKEL (reference sequence). The CDR3 has 15 amino acids. V lost 1 base to trimming and J lost 7 bases, with 14 bases between them. DNA for the CDR3: TGTGCCAGCAGCCAAGGCTCGGGGTTCTACCAGCCCCAGCATTTT. Translated, it gives CASSQGSGFYQPQHF.